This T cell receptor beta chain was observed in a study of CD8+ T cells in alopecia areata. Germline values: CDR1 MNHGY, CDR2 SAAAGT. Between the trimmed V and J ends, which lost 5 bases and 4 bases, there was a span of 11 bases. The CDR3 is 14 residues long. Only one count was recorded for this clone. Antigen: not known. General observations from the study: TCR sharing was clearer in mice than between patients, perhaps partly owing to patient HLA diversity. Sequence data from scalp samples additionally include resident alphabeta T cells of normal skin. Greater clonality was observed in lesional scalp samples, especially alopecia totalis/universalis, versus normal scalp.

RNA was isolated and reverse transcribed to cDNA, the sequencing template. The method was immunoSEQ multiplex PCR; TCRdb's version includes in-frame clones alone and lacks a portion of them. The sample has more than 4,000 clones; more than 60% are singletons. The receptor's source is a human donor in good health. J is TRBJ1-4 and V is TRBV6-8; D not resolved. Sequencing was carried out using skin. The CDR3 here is CASSPRWSNEKLFF. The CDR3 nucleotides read TGTGCCAGCAGTCCCCGGTGGAGTAATGAAAAACTGTTTTTT.